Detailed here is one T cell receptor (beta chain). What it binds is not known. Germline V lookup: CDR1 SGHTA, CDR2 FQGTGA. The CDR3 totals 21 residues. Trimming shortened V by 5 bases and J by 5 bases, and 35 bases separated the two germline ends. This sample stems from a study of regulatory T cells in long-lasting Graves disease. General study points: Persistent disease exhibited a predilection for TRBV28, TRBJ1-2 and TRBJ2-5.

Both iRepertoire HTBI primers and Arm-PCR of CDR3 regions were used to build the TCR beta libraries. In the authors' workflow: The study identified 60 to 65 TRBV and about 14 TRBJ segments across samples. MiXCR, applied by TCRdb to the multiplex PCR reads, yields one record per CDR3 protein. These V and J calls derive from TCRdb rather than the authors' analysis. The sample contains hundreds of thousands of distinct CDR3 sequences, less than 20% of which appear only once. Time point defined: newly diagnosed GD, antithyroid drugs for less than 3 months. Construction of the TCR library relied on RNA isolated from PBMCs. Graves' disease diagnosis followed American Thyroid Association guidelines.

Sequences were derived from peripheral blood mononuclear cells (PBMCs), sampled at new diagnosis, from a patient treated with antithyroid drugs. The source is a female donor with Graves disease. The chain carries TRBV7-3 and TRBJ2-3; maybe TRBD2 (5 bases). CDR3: CASSQRTGIQPVLRGQDTQYF. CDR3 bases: TGTGCCAGCAGCCAAAGAACCGGGATACAGCCTGTTTTGAGAGGCCAAGATACGCAGTATTTT.